The rows below give T cell receptor beta chains drawn from one sample of a study of T cells in Graves' hyperthyroidism and ophthalmopathy. From the multiplex PCR reads, TCRdb called clonotypes with MiXCR, one entry per CDR3 protein. This sample has approximately 870,000 distinct CDR3 sequences, with approximately 40% found just once. Sequencing used blood. The receptors come from a man aged 18-30 years with Graves' hyperthyroidism. Both conserved end residues are part of each CDR3. A D gene is named only where the DNA matches it firmly. Some rows have no size entry. The others give once, few or many, or a class for an expanded clone.

D gene	V gene	clone size	J gene	CDR3 DNA	CDR3 protein
.	TRBV29-1	.	TRBJ1-2	TGCAGCGTTACAACACCAGGGGTCTATGGCTACACCTTC	CSVTTPGVYGYTF
TRBD1	TRBV2	.	TRBJ1-3	TGTGCCAGCAGCGACAGGGGGATCGGTGGCGGAAACACCATATATTTT	CASSDRGIGGGNTIYF
.	TRBV9	.	TRBJ2-3	TGTGCCAGCAGCGTAGCGACAGCTAGCACAGATACGCAGTATTTT	CASSVATASTDTQYF
.	TRBV7-9	many	TRBJ2-5	TGTGCCAGCAGCGTAGACACCCAAGAGACCCAGTACTTC	CASSVDTQETQYF
.	TRBV6-5	.	TRBJ1-4	TGTGCCAGCAGCAGAGGGGGGTGGGAAAAACTGTTTTTT	CASSRGGWEKLFF
.	TRBV9	many	TRBJ2-2	TGTGCCAGCAGCCCGAGTGGCGTCGGGGAGCTGTTTTTT	CASSPSGVGELFF
.	TRBV29-1	.	TRBJ1-1	TGCAGCGTTCACTCCGGGCCGAACTATGGCTACACTGAAGCTTTCTTT	CSVHSGPNYGYTEAFF
.	TRBV5-1	.	TRBJ2-2	TGCGCCAGCAGCCTCGACGGACAGAACACCGGGGAGCTGTTTTTT	CASSLDGQNTGELFF
.	TRBV10-1	many	TRBJ1-1	TGCGCCAGCAGTGAGTCAACGGGGAGCGGGACTGAAGCTTTCTTT	CASSESTGSGTEAFF
.	TRBV7-2	few	TRBJ2-5	TGTGCCAGCAGCAGGAGGGTCGGGGAGACCCAGTACTTC	CASSRRVGETQYF
.	TRBV7-8	.	TRBJ2-7	TGTGCCAGCAGCCCAGCCCTGGGCGGGGAGCAGTACTTC	CASSPALGGEQYF
.	TRBV9	.	TRBJ2-5	TGTGCCAGCAGCCCTCCCAAAGGGGCCGACGTGGGGAGACCCCAGTACTTC	CASSPPKGADVGRPQYF
.	TRBV4-3	.	TRBJ1-1	TGCGCCAGCAGCCAAGCTGTGCTGAACACTGAAGCTTTCTTT	CASSQAVLNTEAFF
.	TRBV7-9	many	TRBJ1-1	TGTGCCAGCAGCTTAGCAGGGCCGATGAACACTGAAGCTTTCTTT	CASSLAGPMNTEAFF
.	TRBV15	many	TRBJ2-5	TGTGCCACCAGCAGAGATCTAGGTGTCGGGGAGACCCAGTACTTC	CATSRDLGVGETQYF
.	TRBV6-5	.	TRBJ1-4	TGTGCCAGCAGTGACCCGGCGGGGACTAATGAAAAACTGTTTTTT	CASSDPAGTNEKLFF
TRBD1	TRBV7-3	.	TRBJ1-2	TGTGCCAGCAGCCCACTGACCGGGACAGGGCCCTATGGCTACACCTTC	CASSPLTGTGPYGYTF
TRBD1	TRBV7-9	.	TRBJ2-6	TGTGCCAGCAGCCCCAAAAGGGACAGAAGTGGGGCCAACGTCCTGACTTTC	CASSPKRDRSGANVLTF
.	TRBV9	.	TRBJ1-1	TGTGCCAGCAGCCATGCGGCGAGTGGAGCTTTCTTT	CASSHAASGAFF
TRBD1	TRBV3-1	few	TRBJ1-1	TGTGCCAGCAGCCAATGGGACAGCATGAACACTGAAGCTTTCTTT	CASSQWDSMNTEAFF
.	TRBV11-2	few	TRBJ1-3	TGTGCCAGCAGCTTAGTGGCCAATTCTGGAAACACCATATATTTT	CASSLVANSGNTIYF
.	TRBV12-3/TRBV12-4	.	TRBJ2-7	TGTGCCAGCAGTTTAGATGGGGGGCAGTACTTC	CASSLDGGQYF
.	TRBV6-2/TRBV6-3	.	TRBJ2-5	TGTGCCAGCAGGCGAACAATGTACCAAGAGACCCAGTACTTC	CASRRTMYQETQYF
TRBD1	TRBV12-3/TRBV12-4	.	TRBJ1-4	TGTGCCAGCAGTTTTCTGGACAGGCTGTTTTTT	CASSFLDRLFF
TRBD1	TRBV9	many	TRBJ1-6	TGTGCCAGCAGCGATGGACAGGCCCATAATTCACCCCTCCACTTT	CASSDGQAHNSPLHF
TRBD1	TRBV28	.	TRBJ1-5	TGTGCCAGCAGGGTGGACAGGGACAATCAGCCCCAGCATTTT	CASRVDRDNQPQHF
.	TRBV6-1	.	TRBJ2-2	TGTGCCAGCAGTGAGGGACAGGGACTAGCAGGGGAGCTGTTTTTT	CASSEGQGLAGELFF
TRBD1	TRBV7-9	.	TRBJ2-5	TGTGCCAGCAGCTCGCTACAGGGGGTAGGGGAGACCCAGTACTTC	CASSSLQGVGETQYF
.	TRBV7-8	many	TRBJ2-7	TGTGCCAGCAGCTTAGGGCCCGGGACCGCCACCTACGAGCAGTACTTC	CASSLGPGTATYEQYF
.	TRBV5-1	few	TRBJ2-7	TGCGCCAGCAGCCCCTCGGTGACAGACTATTCCGAGCAGTACTTC	CASSPSVTDYSEQYF
TRBD1	TRBV12-3/TRBV12-4	.	TRBJ2-2	TGTGCCAGCAGTGGTCCCGGGACAGCTACCGGGGAGCTGTTTTTT	CASSGPGTATGELFF
.	TRBV29-1	many	TRBJ2-2	TGCAGCGTTGAAGTAGGCTTCACCGGGGAGCTGTTTTTT	CSVEVGFTGELFF
.	TRBV7-6	few	TRBJ1-1	TGTGCCAGCAGCTTAATCACATGGAACACTGAAGCTTTCTTT	CASSLITWNTEAFF
.	TRBV6-1	.	TRBJ1-5	TGTACCAGCAGTGAAGCAGTTGGGTTGAGCAATCAGCCCCAGCATTTT	CTSSEAVGLSNQPQHF
.	TRBV25-1	many	TRBJ1-1	TGTGCCAGCAGTGAATATCAGGGTGAAGCTTTCTTT	CASSEYQGEAFF
.	TRBV29-1	few	TRBJ1-1	TGCAGCGTTGTAGAACTTACAGGGAGCACTGAAGCTTTCTTT	CSVVELTGSTEAFF
.	TRBV7-9	.	TRBJ1-6	TGCGCCAGCAGCCAAGATCGGTTGGGAGGCCGGCATTCACCCCTCCACTTT	CASSQDRLGGRHSPLHF
TRBD1	TRBV7-2	few	TRBJ1-1	TGTGCCAGCAGCCAACATGACAGGGACACTGAAGCTTTCTTT	CASSQHDRDTEAFF
TRBD1	TRBV5-1	few	TRBJ2-7	TGCGCCAGCAGCGAACCCGGGACAGGAGCCTACGAGCAGTACTTC	CASSEPGTGAYEQYF
.	TRBV10-3	.	TRBJ1-1	TGTGCCTCGGGTAGGCGGAACACTGAAGCTTTCTTT	CASGRRNTEAFF
TRBD1	TRBV9	few	TRBJ1-5	TGTGCCAGCAGCGTAGCTGGCCCGGACAGGGGTCAGCCCCAGCATTTT	CASSVAGPDRGQPQHF